A single sample is the source of the 5 T cell receptor beta chains below, sequenced in a study of blood T cell repertoires in COVID-19. This table comes from immunoSEQ multiplex PCR, and its TCRdb copy is limited to in-frame clones, with some not included. The profile covers roughly 250,000 clones, with 80% to 90% appearing a single time and approximately 2% taken by the ten largest. The specimen was PBMCs or T cells enriched from blood (not recorded which). The receptors shown here come from a woman aged 50 to 60 who had recovered from COVID-19.

This chain uses TRBV20-1 with TRBJ1-1; the D gene is possibly TRBD1 (5 bases). The V end was cut by 3 bases, the J end by 1 base, with 12 bases between. CDR3 length equals 14 residues. From germline, CDR1 is DFQATT and CDR2 SNEGSKA (reference sequence). This CDR3 reads CSASERGWNTEAFF. CDR3 bases: TGCAGTGCTAGTGAACGGGGGTGGAACACTGAAGCTTTCTTT.

The chain recombines TRBV18 with TRBJ2-7; tentatively, D is TRBD2 (6 bases). The CDR3 has 13 amino acids. Trimming stripped 3 bases from V and 5 bases from J, with 11 bases between. CDR1 KGHSH and CDR2 LQKENI come from the germline V gene. The CDR3 DNA follows: TGTGCCAGCTCACCTCGACTAGACGACGAGCAGTACTTC. This translates into CASSPRLDDEQYF. The full variable domain, completed using reference TRBV18 and TRBJ2-7, is NAGVMQNPRHLVRRRGQEARLRCSPMKGHSHVYWYRQLPEEGLKFMVYLQKENIIDESGMPKERFSAEFPKEGPSILRIQQVVRGDSAAYFCASSPRLDDEQYFGPGTRLTVT.

The chain has TRBV2 and TRBJ2-4, with a tentative D call TRBD1 (6 bases). The ends were cut back, 3 bases at V and 7 bases at J, with 13 bases in the middle. The CDR3 covers 14 residues. Germline CDR1 reads SNHLY; CDR2 reads FYNNEI. The CDR3 region is CASSDQGPGNIQYF. Here the CDR3 DNA reads TGTGCCAGCAGTGACCAGGGGCCGGGGAACATTCAGTACTTC.

This clone was observed once. J is TRBJ1-1 and V is TRBV18, with 8 bases lining up with TRBD1. V gave up 6 bases and J gave up 2 bases; unmatched junction bases: 8. This CDR3 is built from 15 residues. CDR1 and CDR2 (germline): KGHSH, LQKENI. The CDR3 region has the DNA TGTGCCAGCTCTGTTGGACAGGGAGGTAACACTGAAGCTTTCTTT. Its protein is CASSVGQGGNTEAFF. Variable domain in full (rest from reference TRBV18 and TRBJ1-1): NAGVMQNPRHLVRRRGQEARLRCSPMKGHSHVYWYRQLPEEGLKFMVYLQKENIIDESGMPKERFSAEFPKEGPSILRIQQVVRGDSAAYFCASSVGQGGNTEAFFGQGTRLTVV.

CDR3: CASSLRETQHF. CDR3 DNA sequence: TGTGCCAGCAGTTTGAGGGAAACGCAGCATTTT. The chain is built from TRBV28 and TRBJ1-5; D ambiguous. V was shortened by 3 bases and J by 13 bases, with 10 bases between the two germline ends. This CDR3 is built from 11 residues. The germline V gene encodes CDR1 MDHEN and CDR2 SYDVKM.